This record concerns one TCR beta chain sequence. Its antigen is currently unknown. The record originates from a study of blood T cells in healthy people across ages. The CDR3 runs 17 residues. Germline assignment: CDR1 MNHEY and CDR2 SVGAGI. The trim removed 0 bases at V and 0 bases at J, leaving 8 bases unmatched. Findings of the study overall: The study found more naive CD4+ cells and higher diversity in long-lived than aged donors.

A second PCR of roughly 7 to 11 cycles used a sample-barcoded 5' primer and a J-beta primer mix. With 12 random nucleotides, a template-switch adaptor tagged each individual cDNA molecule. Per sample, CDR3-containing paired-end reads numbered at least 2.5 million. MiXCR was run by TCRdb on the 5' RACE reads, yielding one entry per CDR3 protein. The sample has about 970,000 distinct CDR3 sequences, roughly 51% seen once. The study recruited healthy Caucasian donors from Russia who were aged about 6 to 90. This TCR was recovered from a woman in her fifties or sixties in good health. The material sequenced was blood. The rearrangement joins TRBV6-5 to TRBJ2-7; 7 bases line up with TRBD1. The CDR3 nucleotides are TGTGCCAGCAGTTACTCGACCCGGGACAGCCGCTCCTACGAGCAGTACTTC. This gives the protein CASSYSTRDSRSYEQYF.